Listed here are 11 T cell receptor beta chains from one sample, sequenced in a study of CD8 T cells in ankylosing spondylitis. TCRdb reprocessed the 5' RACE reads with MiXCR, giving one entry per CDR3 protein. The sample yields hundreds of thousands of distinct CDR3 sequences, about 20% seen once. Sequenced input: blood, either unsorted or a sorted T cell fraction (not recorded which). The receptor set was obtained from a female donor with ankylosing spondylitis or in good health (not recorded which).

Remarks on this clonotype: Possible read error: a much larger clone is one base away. The CDR3 is CASRPSGLGELFF. DNA for the CDR3: TGTGCCAGCCGTCCTAGCGGACTAGGGGAGCTGTTCTTC. The chain recombines TRBV3-1 with TRBJ2-1; TRBD2 aligns across 7 bases. Germline lookup yields CDR1 LGHDT and CDR2 YNNKEL (reference sequence). The CDR3 is 13 residues long.

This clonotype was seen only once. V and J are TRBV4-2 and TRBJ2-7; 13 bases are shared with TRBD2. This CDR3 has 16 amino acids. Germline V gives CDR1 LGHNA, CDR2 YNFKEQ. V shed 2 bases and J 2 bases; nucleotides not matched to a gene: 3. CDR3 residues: CASSQQGTSGTYEQYF. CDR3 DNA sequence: TGTGCCAGCAGCCAACAAGGGACTAGCGGGACCTACGAGCAGTACTTC.

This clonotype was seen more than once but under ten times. As DNA, the CDR3 is TGCAGTGCTAGCGAAGCGGGTTACGAGCAGTACTTC. It is translated as CSASEAGYEQYF. The chain employs TRBV20-1 and TRBJ2-7, with D perhaps matching TRBD2 (6 bases). Trimming took 3 bases from V and 4 from J, leaving 10 bases between them. Per germline, CDR1 DFQATT and CDR2 SNEGSKA (reference sequence). There are 12 residues in the CDR3.

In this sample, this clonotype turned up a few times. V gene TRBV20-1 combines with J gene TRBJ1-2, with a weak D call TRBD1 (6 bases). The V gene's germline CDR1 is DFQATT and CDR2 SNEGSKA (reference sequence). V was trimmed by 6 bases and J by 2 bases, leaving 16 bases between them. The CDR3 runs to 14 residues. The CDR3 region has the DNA TGCAGTGCCGCACCCAGGGGTACGAACTATGGCTACACCTTC. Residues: CSAAPRGTNYGYTF.

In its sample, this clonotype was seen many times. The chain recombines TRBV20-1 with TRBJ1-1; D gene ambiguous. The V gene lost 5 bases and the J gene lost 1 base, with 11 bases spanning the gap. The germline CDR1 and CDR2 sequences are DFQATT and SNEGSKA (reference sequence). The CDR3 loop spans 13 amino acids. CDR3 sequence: CSAPTHQNTEAFF. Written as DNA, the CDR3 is TGCAGTGCTCCTACACACCAGAACACTGAAGCTTTCTTT.

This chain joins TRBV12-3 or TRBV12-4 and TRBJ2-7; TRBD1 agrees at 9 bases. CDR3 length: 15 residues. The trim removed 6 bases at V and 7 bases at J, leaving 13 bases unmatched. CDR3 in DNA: TGTGCCAGCAGCACCGGGACAGGGATCCCCGGTGAGCAGTACTTC. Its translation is CASSTGTGIPGEQYF.

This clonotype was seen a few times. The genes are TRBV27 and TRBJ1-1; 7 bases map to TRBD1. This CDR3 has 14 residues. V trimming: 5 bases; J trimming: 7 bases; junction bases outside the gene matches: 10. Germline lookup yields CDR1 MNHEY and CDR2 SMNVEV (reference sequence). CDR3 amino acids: CASSPRQGVDEAFF. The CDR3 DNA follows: TGTGCCAGCAGTCCTCGACAGGGAGTAGATGAAGCTTTCTTT.

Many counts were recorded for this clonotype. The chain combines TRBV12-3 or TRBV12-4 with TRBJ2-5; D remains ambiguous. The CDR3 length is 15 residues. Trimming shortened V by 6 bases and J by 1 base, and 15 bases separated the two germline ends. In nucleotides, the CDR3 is TGTGCCAGCAGCTTGAGAATGGGAAGCCAAGAGACCCAGTACTTC. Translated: CASSLRMGSQETQYF.

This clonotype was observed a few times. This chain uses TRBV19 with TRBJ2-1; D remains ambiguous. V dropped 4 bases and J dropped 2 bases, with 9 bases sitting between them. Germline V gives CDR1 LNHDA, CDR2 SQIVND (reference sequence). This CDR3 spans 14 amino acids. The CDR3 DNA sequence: TGTGCCAGTAGTACGGTCACCACCTACAATGAGCAGTTCTTC. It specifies CASSTVTTYNEQFF.

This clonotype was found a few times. The CDR3 reads CASSPVGAGSSFGQFF. CDR3 DNA: TGTGCCAGCAGCCCGGTAGGAGCGGGAAGTTCTTTTGGGCAGTTCTTC. This rearrangement joins TRBV9 to TRBJ2-1, with TRBD2 identical over 7 bases. V trimming: 4 bases; J trimming: 12 bases; junction bases outside the gene matches: 19. Germline CDR1 reads SGDLS; CDR2 reads YYNGEE. This CDR3 comprises 16 residues.

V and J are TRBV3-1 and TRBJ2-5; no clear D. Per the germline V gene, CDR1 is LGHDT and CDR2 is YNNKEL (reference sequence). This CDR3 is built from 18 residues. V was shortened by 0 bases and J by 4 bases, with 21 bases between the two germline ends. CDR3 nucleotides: TGTGCCAGCAGCCAAGATCCGGGTCTGGCAACCAAGGCAGAGACCCAGTACTTC. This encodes CASSQDPGLATKAETQYF.